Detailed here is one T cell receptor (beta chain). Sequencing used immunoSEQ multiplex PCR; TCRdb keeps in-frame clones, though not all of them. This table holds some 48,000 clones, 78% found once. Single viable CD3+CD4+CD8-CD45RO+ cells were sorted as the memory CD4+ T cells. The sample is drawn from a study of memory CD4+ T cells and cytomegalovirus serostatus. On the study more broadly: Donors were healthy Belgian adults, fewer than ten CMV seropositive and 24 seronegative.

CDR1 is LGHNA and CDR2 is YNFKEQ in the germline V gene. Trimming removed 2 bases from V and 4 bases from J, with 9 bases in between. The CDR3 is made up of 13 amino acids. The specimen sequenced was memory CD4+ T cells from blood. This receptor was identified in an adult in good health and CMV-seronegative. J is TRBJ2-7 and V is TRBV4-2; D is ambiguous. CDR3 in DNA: TGTGCCAGCAGCCAACAGGCCTCTTACGAGCAGTACTTC. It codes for CASSQQASYEQYF.